This T cell receptor beta chain was recorded in a study of blood T cell repertoires in COVID-19. Whole-study context: From the United States, Italy and Spain came samples of acute and convalescent COVID-19. From T cells, B-cell-depleted T cells, or PBMCs came the material, which was cDNA or gDNA.

In the original processing: Scientists estimated how many nucleated cells there were by amplifying reference gene primers. The data were produced by immunoSEQ multiplex PCR, yet TCRdb's version contains in-frame clones alone and is incomplete. That table furnishes V, J and clone size, whereas the DNA furnished D and trimming. The repertoire includes some 100,000 clones, approximately 86% of them detected once, and 10% sits in the top ten. This CDR3 is 18 amino acids long. Between the trimmed V and J ends, which lost 8 bases and 0 bases, there was a span of 23 bases. Germline CDR1 and CDR2: LNHDA and SQIVND (reference sequence).

The sample was peripheral blood. This sequence was found in a man aged 50 to 60 with acute or convalescent COVID-19. The chain couples TRBV19 to TRBJ2-4; maybe TRBD2 (6 bases). In nucleotides, the CDR3 is TGTGCCAGTGGTCAAGGGACTTCCTTTTCTCTAGCCAAAAACATTCAGTACTTC. The encoded protein is CASGQGTSFSLAKNIQYF.